This is a list of T cell receptor beta chains from one sample in a study of Ad26.COV2.S vaccination and SARS-CoV-2 variants. Some clones are missing from TCRdb's copy, which holds only in-frame ones; the method was immunoSEQ multiplex PCR. The sample holds approximately 450,000 clones; 75% to 95% are singletons and the top ten take more than 10%. Sequencing used peripheral blood, obtained in a trial of Ad26.COV2.S vaccine versus placebo. These receptors were obtained from a person between 18 and 65 years old who received the Ad26.COV2.S COVID-19 vaccine or a placebo. The CDR3 runs from the conserved cysteine through the conserved F or W. D genes are given only for firm matches. Rows give clone size only sometimes, using once, few, many, or a class for an expanded clone.

d_call j_call v_call clone_size cdr3_aa cdr3_nt
- TRBJ1-1 TRBV6-1 - CASSEWDFMNTEAFF TGTGCCAGCAGTGAATGGGATTTTATGAACACTGAAGCTTTCTTT
TRBD2 TRBJ2-3 TRBV2 once CASSATRRGIDTQYF TGTGCCAGCAGTGCGACTAGGCGGGGGATAGATACGCAGTATTTT
TRBD2 TRBJ2-5 TRBV2 once CASTTRLAGQETQYF TGTGCCAGCACCACCCGACTAGCGGGACAAGAGACCCAGTACTTC
TRBD1 TRBJ1-2 TRBV19 - CASSRDRVYGYTF TGTGCCAGTAGTAGAGACAGGGTCTATGGCTACACCTTC
- TRBJ2-1 TRBV5-4 - CASSLGFTTNEQFF TGTGCCAGCAGCTTAGGTTTCACGACCAATGAGCAGTTCTTC
- TRBJ2-2 TRBV6-5 - CASSLIAGATGELFF TGTGCCAGCAGCCTAATTGCTGGGGCCACCGGGGAGCTGTTTTTT
- TRBJ1-2 TRBV19 - CASSEQTFGGYTF TGTGCCTCGTCGGAACAGACTTTCGGAGGCTACACCTTC
TRBD1 TRBJ2-7 TRBV12-3/TRBV12-4 - CASSWDREYEQYF TGTGCCAGCAGCTGGGACAGGGAATACGAGCAGTACTTC
- TRBJ2-5 TRBV3-1/TRBV3-2 - CASSQGRLDMETQYF TGTGCCAGCAGCCAAGGCAGGTTAGATATGGAGACCCAGTACTTC
- TRBJ2-7 TRBV25-1 - CASRGEGYEQYF TGTGCCAGCAGGGGGGAAGGGTACGAGCAGTACTTC
TRBD1 TRBJ2-7 TRBV5-1 - CASSPPVTGEVEQYF TGCGCCAGCAGCCCCCCCGTGACAGGGGAAGTCGAGCAGTACTTC
- TRBJ2-7 TRBV14 - CASSLDRLNEQYF TGTGCCAGCAGTCTCGACAGGCTTAACGAGCAGTACTTC
- TRBJ2-2 TRBV4-1 - CASSRSARNQNTGELFF TGCGCCAGCAGCCGGAGCGCTAGGAATCAGAACACCGGGGAGCTGTTTTTT
TRBD2 TRBJ2-7 TRBV14 - CASSPKLAGAYEQYF TGTGCCAGCAGCCCAAAACTAGCGGGAGCCTACGAGCAGTACTTC
TRBD1 TRBJ2-7 TRBV18 - CASSPGQGDYEQYF TGTGCCAGCTCACCGGGACAGGGAGACTACGAGCAGTACTTC
- TRBJ1-1 TRBV5-3 - CARSLDGATNTEAFF TGTGCCAGAAGCTTGGATGGGGCAACGAACACTGAAGCTTTCTTT
- TRBJ1-1 TRBV7-2 - CASSLSPARHQEAFF TGTGCCAGCAGCTTAAGTCCTGCCCGACACCAAGAAGCTTTCTTT
- TRBJ2-7 TRBV28 - CASSVGPGSSSYEQYF TGTGCCAGCAGTGTCGGGCCGGGATCTTCCTCCTACGAGCAGTACTTC
TRBD2 TRBJ2-3 TRBV6-5 - CASSYGTSGRGDTQYF TGTGCCAGCAGTTACGGGACTAGCGGACGGGGGGATACGCAGTATTTT
- TRBJ2-7 TRBV7-2 - CASSWGGGPSTYEQYF TGTGCCAGCAGCTGGGGTGGGGGACCTTCAACCTACGAGCAGTACTTC
TRBD2 TRBJ2-1 TRBV19 - CASSGLAGAKNEQFF TGTGCCAGTAGTGGACTAGCGGGCGCCAAGAATGAGCAGTTCTTC
- TRBJ2-7 TRBV20-1 - CSASDLYEQYF TGCAGTGCCAGCGACCTCTACGAGCAGTACTTC
TRBD2 TRBJ2-7 TRBV11-2 - CASSPGLDSYEQYF TGTGCCAGCAGCCCCGGACTAGATTCATACGAGCAGTACTTC
TRBD1 TRBJ1-3 TRBV30 - CAWSLPGGFGNTIYF TGTGCCTGGAGTTTGCCAGGGGGCTTTGGAAACACCATATATTTT
TRBD2 TRBJ2-2 TRBV29-1 - CSASAGGTGELFF TGCAGCGCCTCTGCCGGGGGGACCGGGGAGCTGTTTTTT
TRBD2 TRBJ2-7 TRBV19 - CASSMGLAGGYEQYF TGTGCCAGTAGTATGGGTCTAGCGGGAGGTTACGAGCAGTACTTC
- TRBJ1-4 TRBV7-9 - CASSLAPGEKLFF TGTGCCAGCAGCTTAGCCCCTGGGGAAAAACTGTTTTTT
TRBD1 TRBJ1-1 TRBV27 - CASSPTLGTGKMNTEAFF TGTGCCAGCAGTCCCACCCTCGGGACAGGAAAGATGAACACTGAAGCTTTCTTT
TRBD1 TRBJ1-2 TRBV5-1 - CASSPVTGGYGYTF TGCGCCAGCAGTCCGGTGACAGGGGGCTATGGCTACACCTTC
- TRBJ2-1 TRBV2 - CASRRYSGNEQFF TGTGCCAGCAGGCGGTATTCGGGCAATGAGCAGTTCTTC
- TRBJ1-1 TRBV6-2/TRBV6-3 - CASSPKKQTMNTEAFF TGTGCCAGCAGTCCAAAAAAACAGACTATGAACACTGAAGCTTTCTTT
- TRBJ2-7 TRBV28 - CASSSADREVQYF TGTGCCAGCAGTTCGGCCGACAGGGAGGTGCAGTACTTC
- TRBJ2-3 TRBV7-2 - CASSLERPPDTQYF TGTGCCAGCAGCTTAGAGCGGCCCCCGGATACGCAGTATTTT
- TRBJ2-2 TRBV12-3/TRBV12-4 - CASRAVRGELFF TGTGCCAGCAGGGCCGTGAGGGGGGAGCTGTTTTTT
- TRBJ2-2 TRBV9 - CASTRVTGELFF TGTGCCAGCACTCGGGTCACCGGGGAGCTGTTTTTT
TRBD1 TRBJ1-4 TRBV7-9 once CASSLAGQRTEKLFF TGTGCCAGCAGCTTAGCGGGACAGAGGACCGAAAAACTGTTTTTT
TRBD1 TRBJ1-6 TRBV2 - CASSRTGGSILNSPLHF TGTGCCAGCAGTAGGACAGGGGGCTCTATATTGAATTCACCCCTCCACTTT
- TRBJ1-5 TRBV4-1 - CASSQDESQPQHF TGCGCCAGCAGCCAAGATGAGAGTCAGCCCCAGCATTTT
- TRBJ1-1 TRBV7-2 - CASSRLTNTEAFF TGTGCCAGCAGCCGCCTCACGAACACTGAAGCTTTCTTT
TRBD2 TRBJ2-7 TRBV27 - CASSLSGRAEQYF TGTGCCAGCAGTTTAAGCGGGAGAGCGGAGCAGTACTTC
- TRBJ1-5 TRBV19 - CASSIDQWGPQPQHF TGTGCCAGTAGTATAGATCAATGGGGTCCTCAGCCCCAGCATTTT
TRBD1 TRBJ1-1 TRBV5-5 - CASSSTLVHRGLNTEAFF TGTGCCAGCAGCTCAACCCTAGTACACAGGGGCTTGAACACTGAAGCTTTCTTT
- TRBJ1-6 TRBV20-1 - CSASVAGTNSPLHF TGCAGTGCTAGTGTGGCAGGGACGAATTCACCCCTCCACTTT
- TRBJ1-4 TRBV15 - CATSRGRTNEKLFF TGTGCCACCAGCAGAGGGCGGACTAATGAAAAACTGTTTTTT
TRBD1 TRBJ1-3 TRBV7-2 - CASSPWTGGGGNTIYF TGTGCCAGCAGCCCATGGACAGGGGGTGGTGGAAACACCATATATTTT